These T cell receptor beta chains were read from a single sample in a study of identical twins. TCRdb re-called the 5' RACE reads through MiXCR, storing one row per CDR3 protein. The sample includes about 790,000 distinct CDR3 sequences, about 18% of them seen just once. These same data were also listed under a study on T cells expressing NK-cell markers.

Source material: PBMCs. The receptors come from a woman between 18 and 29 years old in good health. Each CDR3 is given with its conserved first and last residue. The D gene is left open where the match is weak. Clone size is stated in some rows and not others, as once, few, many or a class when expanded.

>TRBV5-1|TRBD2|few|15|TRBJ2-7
TGCGCCAGCAGCCCCGGGACTAGCGTCACCTACGAGCAGTACTTC
CASSPGTSVTYEQYF
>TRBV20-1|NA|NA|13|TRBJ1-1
TGCAGTGCGACCTACGGGGGGCGGACTGAAGCTTTCTTT
CSATYGGRTEAFF
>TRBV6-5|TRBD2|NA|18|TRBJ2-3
TGTGCCAGCAGTTACTCTCGGACTAGCGGGGGAAGCACAGATACGCAGTATTTT
CASSYSRTSGGSTDTQYF
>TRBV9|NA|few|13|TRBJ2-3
TGTGCCAGCAGCGCATACTCCGGGACAATCAACTATTTT
CASSAYSGTINYF
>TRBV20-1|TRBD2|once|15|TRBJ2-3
TGCAGTGCTAGAGATGTGACTAGCGGGCGAGATACGCAGTATTTT
CSARDVTSGRDTQYF
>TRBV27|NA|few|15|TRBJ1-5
TGTGCCAGCAGCCCAGCAGGAGATGCGGGTCAGCCCCAGCATTTT
CASSPAGDAGQPQHF
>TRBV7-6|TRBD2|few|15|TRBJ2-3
TGTGCCAGCAGCCAAGGACTAGCGGGACCAGATACGCAGTATTTT
CASSQGLAGPDTQYF
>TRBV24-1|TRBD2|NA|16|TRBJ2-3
TGTGCCACCAGTGGCGGACTAGCGGGAGAATCAGATACGCAGTATTTT
CATSGGLAGESDTQYF
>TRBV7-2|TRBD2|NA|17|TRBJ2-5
TGTGCCAGCAGCCCACTCCCGGGACTAGCGGGAGTAGAGACCCAGTACTTC
CASSPLPGLAGVETQYF
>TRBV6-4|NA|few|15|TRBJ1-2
TGTGCCAGCAGTGACAGGGGGGCCTCTGCGGGCGGCTACACCTTC
CASSDRGASAGGYTF
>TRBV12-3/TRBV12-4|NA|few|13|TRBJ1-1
TGTGCCAGCAGGTACGGAAAGTACACGGAAGCTTTCTTT
CASRYGKYTEAFF
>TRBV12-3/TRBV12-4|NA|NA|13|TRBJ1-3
TGTGCCAGCAGTTTGGCTGTAAGCAACACCATATATTTT
CASSLAVSNTIYF
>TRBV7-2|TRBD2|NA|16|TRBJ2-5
TGTGCCAGCAGCTTCGAACCGGGACTAGGTTCCGAGACCCAGTACTTC
CASSFEPGLGSETQYF
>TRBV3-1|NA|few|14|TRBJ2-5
TGTGCCAGCAGCCAGCGGGGCCCCAGTCGGACCCAGTACTTC
CASSQRGPSRTQYF
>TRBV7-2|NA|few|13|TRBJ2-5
TGTGCCAGCAGCCGGCATGGGCAAGAGACCCAGTACTTC
CASSRHGQETQYF
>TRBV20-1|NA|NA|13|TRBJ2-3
TGCAGTGCTCGATCCACGGAAGCAGATACGCAGTATTTT
CSARSTEADTQYF
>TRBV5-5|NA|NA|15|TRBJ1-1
TGTGCCAGCAGCTTGTTTGGTCCAGGGGATACTGAAGCTTTCTTT
CASSLFGPGDTEAFF
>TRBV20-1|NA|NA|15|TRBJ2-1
TGCAGTGCTCCCGACAAAGGGGGGGCTGGAAATGAGCAGTTCTTC
CSAPDKGGAGNEQFF
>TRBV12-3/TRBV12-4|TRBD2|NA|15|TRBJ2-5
TGTGCCAGCAGGCCACTAGCGGGAGTGGATGAGACCCAGTACTTC
CASRPLAGVDETQYF
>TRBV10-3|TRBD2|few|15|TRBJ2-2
TGTGCCATCAGTGAAGAGCGGGGGGGCACCGGGGAGCTGTTTTTT
CAISEERGGTGELFF
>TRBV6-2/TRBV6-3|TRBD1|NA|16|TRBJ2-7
TGTGCCAGCAGTCGGCCCGACAGGGGAGTTTCGCGGGAGCAGTACTTC
CASSRPDRGVSREQYF
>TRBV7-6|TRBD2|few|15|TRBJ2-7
TGTGCCAGCAGCTTAGACTCGGCGGGAGCCTACGAGCAGTACTTC
CASSLDSAGAYEQYF
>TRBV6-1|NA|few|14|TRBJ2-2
TGTGCCAGCTCAGGGGAATATTTCACCGGGGAGCTGTTTTTT
CASSGEYFTGELFF
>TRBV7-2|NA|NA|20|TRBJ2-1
TGTGCCAGCAGCCTTAGCCCCCGTCGGCTAGCGAGCCGCTCCTACAATGAGCAGTTCTTC
CASSLSPRRLASRSYNEQFF
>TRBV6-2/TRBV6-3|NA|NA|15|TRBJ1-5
TGTGCCAGCAGTTCACGGCTTCGCGGGGTTCAGCCCCAGCATTTT
CASSSRLRGVQPQHF
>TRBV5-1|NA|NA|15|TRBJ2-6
TGCGCCAGCAGCCCTCTGGACTCTGGGGCCAACGTCCTGACTTTC
CASSPLDSGANVLTF
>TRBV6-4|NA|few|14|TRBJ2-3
TGTGCCAGCAGCTATGGGGGGGGCGCAGATACGCAGTATTTT
CASSYGGGADTQYF
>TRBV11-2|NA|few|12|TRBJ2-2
TGTGCCAGCAGAGTAGTTGACGGGGAGCTGTTTTTT
CASRVVDGELFF
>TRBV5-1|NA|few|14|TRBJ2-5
TGCGCCAGCAGCACCAGTTCGAGACAAGAGACCCAGTACTTC
CASSTSSRQETQYF
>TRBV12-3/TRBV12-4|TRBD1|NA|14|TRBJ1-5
TGTGCCAGCAGTCCATCTACAGGGGGTCAGCCCCAGCATTTT
CASSPSTGGQPQHF
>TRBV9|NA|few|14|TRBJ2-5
TGTGCCAGCAGCGTGTGGGGGCTCCAAGAGACCCAGTACTTC
CASSVWGLQETQYF
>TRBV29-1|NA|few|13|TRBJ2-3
TGCAGCGTTGAAGTCAGAGCCACAGATACGCAGTATTTT
CSVEVRATDTQYF
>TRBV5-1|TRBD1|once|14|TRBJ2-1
TGCGCCAGCAGCTTTAGGGGACAGGATGGATTTCAGTTCTTC
CASSFRGQDGFQFF